This entry concerns a single T cell receptor beta chain. Looked up from germline, CDR1 is PRHDT and CDR2 is FYEKMQ (reference sequence). CDR3 length: 14 residues. V dropped 3 bases and J dropped 2 bases, with 8 bases sitting between them. This specimen belongs to a study of CD8 T cells in Susac syndrome. Sequencing of TCR beta drew on CD8+ and CD4+ T cells from blood. The authors negatively isolated CD8+ and CD4+ T cells and FACS-enriched TEMRA cells. Random hexamers served to reverse transcribe roughly 0.5 to 1 ug RNA. With immunoSEQ multiplex PCR, TCR beta CDR3 was amplified across 54 Vbeta and 13 Jbeta. TCRdb called the immunoSEQ multiplex PCR reads again in MiXCR, with one record for every CDR3 protein. The repertoire holds about 85,000 distinct CDR3 sequences, with roughly 94% as singletons.

This rearrangement joins TRBV13 to TRBJ2-4, with D possibly matching TRBD1 (6 bases). The source material was CD8+ T cells from PBMCs. The TCR originated in a human donor with Susac syndrome. This chain's CDR3 is CASSFRGTKNIQYF. CDR3 DNA: TGTGCCAGCAGCTTCAGGGGAACCAAAAACATTCAGTACTTC. Full variable domain (outside the CDR3, taken from reference TRBV13 and TRBJ2-4): AAGVIQSPRHLIKEKRETATLKCYPIPRHDTVYWYQQGPGQDPQFLISFYEKMQSDKGSIPDRFSAQQFSDYHSELNMSSLELGDSALYFCASSFRGTKNIQYFGAGTRLSVL.